The source of this T cell receptor (beta chain) is a study of neurological immune-mediated disorders. General observations from the study: The most TCR clonal expansion was seen in HTLV-1-associated myelopathy, whereas the least was seen in multiple sclerosis, below the level in healthy controls. No CDR3 amino acid sequences were shared by expanded clones across subjects, suggesting private repertoires in all groups.

Per the germline V gene, CDR1 is SGHRS and CDR2 is YFSETQ. V was trimmed by 1 base and J by 7 bases, leaving 11 bases between them. The CDR3 sequence is 13 residues long. This clonotype was counted ten times or more. Antigen specificity is unknown. The cDNA was generated by 5'RACE with 10-nucleotide random UMIs. TCRdb fed the 5' RACE reads into MiXCR, producing one record per CDR3 protein. The repertoire includes 25,000 to 30,000 distinct CDR3 sequences, more than 6.5% of them detected once, and 9% sits in the top ten. The sequence was obtained from a woman aged 50 to 60 in good health. The V call is TRBV5-1, the J call TRBJ1-2; D is undetermined. Material: PBMCs. CDR3: CASSLRGPRGYTF. The CDR3 bases are TGCGCCAGCAGCTTGCGCGGGCCTCGTGGCTACACCTTC.